This T cell receptor beta chain was sequenced for a study of blood T cell repertoires in COVID-19. Study as a whole: Material from acute and convalescent COVID-19 was sourced from the United States, Italy and Spain. Sources were T cells, B-cell-depleted T cells, or PBMCs; the material itself was cDNA or gDNA.

CDR3 length: 13 amino acids. V was trimmed by 0 bases and J by 4 bases, leaving 7 bases between them. Per the germline V gene, CDR1 is SGHRS and CDR2 is YFSETQ. As processed by the authors: Reference gene primer amplification yielded estimated nucleated cell counts. Assay: immunoSEQ multiplex PCR; the TCRdb copy retains only in-frame clones and omits some. V and J calls and clone size are given by that table; D and trimming were obtained from the DNA. This sample has 110,000 to 150,000 clones, with 65% to 80% found just once. The origin of this receptor is a man aged 55 to 70 with acute or convalescent COVID-19. Sequencing input: peripheral blood. The gene calls are TRBV5-1 and TRBJ1-1; TRBD1 is a possible D gene (5 bases). CDR3: CASSLDRPTEAFF. CDR3 DNA sequence: TGCGCCAGCAGCTTGGACAGGCCCACTGAAGCTTTCTTT.